The present TCR beta chain was sequenced within a study of T cells in women clearing cervical HPV infection. Study summary: Cases were women with histologically confirmed HPV16-related CIN3 or worse, including 2 invasive cancers. Cases' blood sampling followed lesion detection by median around 150 days (90 to 200).

On this clone: The read stops 3 residues short of the end of the CDR3; the missing end is completed from the germline J gene.

Measured with immunoSEQ multiplex PCR; TCRdb has only the in-frame clones, and not every one. This repertoire includes some 40,000 clones. CDR1 SGHDT and CDR2 YYEEEE come from the germline V gene. The CDR3 extends over 14 amino acids. HPV was found by MY09/MY11 PCR and dot-blot genotyping. This TCR derives from a woman between 18 and 69 years old with a cervical HPV16 infection that either progressed to CIN3+ or cleared (not recorded which). The specimen was blood buffy coat. This chain links TRBV5-6 with TRBJ2-2; 9 bases map to TRBD1. This CDR3 is CASLGQGWDEKLFF. The part of the CDR3 DNA that was read is TGTGCCAGCCTCGGACAGGGGTGGGATGAAAAG.